These 21 T cell receptor beta chains came from one sample sequenced in a study of blood T cell repertoires in COVID-19. The repertoire was sequenced with immunoSEQ multiplex PCR; TCRdb's copy has only in-frame clones and lacks some. The sample holds approximately 210,000 clones; about 88% are singletons and the top ten take about 5%. The sequencing input was peripheral blood. These receptors were taken from a woman between 35 and 50 years old with acute or convalescent COVID-19.

V and J are TRBV7-6 and TRBJ2-2; TRBD1 agrees at 7 bases. The germline CDR1 and CDR2 sequences are SGHVS and FNYEAQ. Trimming at V came to 5 bases and at J to 0 bases, leaving 6 bases not matched to a gene. This CDR3 has 16 amino acids. The CDR3, as DNA: TGTGCCAGCAGCCCTAAGACAGGGTCGAACACCGGGGAGCTGTTTTTT. Its protein product is CASSPKTGSNTGELFF.

The genes are TRBV7-6 and TRBJ2-1; the D gene is possibly TRBD2 (7 bases). Trimming took off 5 bases at V and 9 bases at J, with 29 bases between the two ends. The CDR3 totals 18 residues. Germline V CDR1 and CDR2: SGHVS, FNYEAQ. The CDR3 reads CASSPRGRGRAGGGEQFF. In DNA, the CDR3 is TGTGCCAGCAGCCCCCGGGGGCGGGGGCGAGCTGGAGGGGGTGAGCAGTTCTTC. Full variable domain (missing parts from reference TRBV7-6 and TRBJ2-1): GAGVSQSPRYKVTKRGQDVALRCDPISGHVSLYWYRQALGQGPEFLTYFNYEAQQDKSGLPNDRFSAERPEGSISTLTIQRTEQRDSAMYRCASSPRGRGRAGGGEQFFGPGTRLTVL.

The V and J genes are TRBV11-2 and TRBJ1-1; 8 bases match TRBD1. This CDR3 is built from 16 residues. V shed 6 bases and J 0 bases; nucleotides not matched to a gene: 9. CDR1 and CDR2 from the germline V gene are SGHAT and FQNNGV. The CDR3 DNA reads as TGTGCCAGCAGTTTTAGAGGGGGACAGGTGAACACTGAAGCTTTCTTT. Protein sequence: CASSFRGGQVNTEAFF.

This clone has just one count. The chain carries TRBV6-5 and TRBJ2-5, with 7 bases matching TRBD2. The CDR3 runs 14 residues. J gave up 2 bases and V 6 bases, and 6 bases lay outside the gene matches. Germline V gene data show CDR1 as MNHEY and CDR2 as SVGAGI. Here the CDR3 reads CASSWGGEQETQYF. As DNA, the CDR3 is TGTGCCAGCAGCTGGGGGGGGGAGCAAGAGACCCAGTACTTC.

The chain carries TRBV2 and TRBJ2-3; possible D gene TRBD1, 6 bases. The V gene lost 5 bases and the J gene lost 2 bases, with 14 bases spanning the gap. The CDR3 totals 15 residues. Germline loops: CDR1 SNHLY, CDR2 FYNNEI. The CDR3 loop is CASSPPNRATDTQYF. The CDR3 DNA reads as TGTGCCAGCAGTCCCCCAAACAGGGCCACAGATACGCAGTATTTT.

The chain has TRBV6-4 and TRBJ2-2; 9 bases map to TRBD1. Germline V gene data show CDR1 as MRHNA and CDR2 as SNTAGT. This CDR3 has 16 amino acids. With V trimmed by 4 bases and J by 6 bases, 9 bases remained unmatched. The CDR3 bases are TGTGCCAGCAGTGCCCATCCGGGACAGGGTCCCGGGGAGCTGTTTTTT. Residues: CASSAHPGQGPGELFF.

The rearrangement joins TRBV5-5 to TRBJ2-2; D not resolved. Trimming took 0 bases from V and 7 from J, leaving 10 bases between them. The CDR3 has 14 residues. Germline-derived CDR1 and CDR2 are SGHKS and YYEKEE (reference sequence). The CDR3 DNA sequence: TGTGCCAGCAGCTTGGTGGCAGTTGGCGGGGAGCTGTTTTTT. Its translation: CASSLVAVGGELFF.

The rearrangement uses TRBV21-1 and TRBJ2-3; the tabulated D call, TRBD2, remains unverified against the DNA. TRBV21-1 is termed a pseudogene. The CDR3 covers 18 residues. The CDR3 is CASSKVSGTSGGTDTQYF. The DNA for the CDR3 is TGTGCCAGCAGCAAAGTGTCCGGGACTAGCGGGGGCACAGATACGCAGTATTTT.

The J gene is TRBJ2-1, the V gene TRBV30; TRBD2 matches at 13 bases. The CDR3 runs 15 residues. Per germline, CDR1 GTSNPN and CDR2 SVGIG (reference sequence). V lost 2 bases, J lost 6 bases, and 4 bases stayed unmatched. The CDR3 here is CAWSPRLAGGNEQFF. CDR3 bases: TGTGCCTGGAGTCCGAGACTAGCGGGGGGCAATGAGCAGTTCTTC.

Worth noting for this clone: The CDR3 does not close with the conserved phenylalanine or tryptophan, likely indicating a read error. The chain joins TRBV9 to TRBJ2-7; 7 positions match TRBD1. This CDR3 is built from 13 residues. The germline gives CDR1 SGDLS, CDR2 YYNGEE. V lost 4 bases to trimming and J lost 3 bases; unmatched junction nucleotides: 4. The CDR3 nucleotides are TGTGCCAGCAGCAGGGGGCCAAGCTACGAGCAGTACATC. Its protein product is CASSRGPSYEQYI.

The chain recombines TRBV9 with TRBJ2-1; TRBD2 matches at 8 bases. Germline V gene lookup returns CDR1 SGDLS and CDR2 YYNGEE. CDR3 length equals 13 residues. Losses at the gene ends were 4 bases for V and 9 bases for J; bases not matched to a gene: 6. DNA of the CDR3: TGTGCCAGCAGCTTCTCAGCGGGGGCTGAGCAGTTCTTC. This gives the protein CASSFSAGAEQFF.

This chain joins TRBV5-5 and TRBJ1-6, with 8 bases fitting TRBD1. Losses at the gene ends were 0 bases for V and 4 bases for J; bases not matched to a gene: 6. CDR1 and CDR2 from the germline V gene are SGHKS and YYEKEE (reference sequence). The CDR3 spans 17 residues. CDR3 in DNA: TGTGCCAGCAGCTTGGGTGGACAGGGCTTTTATAATTCACCCCTCCACTTT. Its translation: CASSLGGQGFYNSPLHF.

This chain links TRBV7-3 with TRBJ2-5, with 15 bases lining up with TRBD2. CDR3 length equals 16 residues. Per the germline V gene, CDR1 is SGHTA and CDR2 is FQGTGA. The V gene end was trimmed by 5 bases and the J gene end by 4 bases; junction bases not matched to a gene: 5. The CDR3 reads CASSPGGLAGGETQYF. The CDR3, as DNA: TGTGCCAGCAGCCCCGGGGGACTAGCGGGGGGAGAGACCCAGTACTTC.

The chain links TRBV7-3 to TRBJ2-3; D is unresolved. Germline V gene lookup returns CDR1 SGHTA and CDR2 FQGTGA. The CDR3 length is 14 residues. Trimming removed 2 bases at V and 2 bases at J, with 8 bases between. CDR3 in DNA: TGTGCCAGCAGCTTAGGGCAGAACACAGATACGCAGTATTTT. It codes for CASSLGQNTDTQYF.

The chain carries TRBV5-8 and TRBJ1-5; D perhaps matches TRBD1 (5 bases). Germline V CDR1 and CDR2: SGHTS, YDEGEE. The CDR3 contains 13 residues. V shed 0 bases and J shed 4 bases, with 5 bases lying between them. The CDR3 region has the DNA TGTGCCAGCAGCTTGGCAGGGAATCAGCCCCAGCATTTT. This gives the protein CASSLAGNQPQHF.

This chain links TRBV7-3 with TRBJ1-1; no clear D. This CDR3 has 13 amino acids. The germline CDR1 and CDR2 sequences are SGHTA and FQGTGA. V was pared by 2 bases and J by 1 base, with 5 bases between. The CDR3 DNA reads TGTGCCAGCAGCTTAGGCAAGAACACTGAAGCTTTCTTT. The encoded protein is CASSLGKNTEAFF.

This chain connects TRBV27 to TRBJ1-1; D not resolved. Trimming took 6 bases from V and 5 from J, leaving 13 bases between them. This CDR3 is built from 13 residues. Germline V lookup: CDR1 MNHEY, CDR2 SMNVEV (reference sequence). The CDR3 region has the DNA TGTGCCAGCAGCGTGAGTAGAGGGACTGAAGCTTTCTTT. It encodes CASSVSRGTEAFF.

V is TRBV27 and J is TRBJ1-2, with a possible D match to TRBD1 (6 bases). This CDR3 is built from 15 residues. Germline assignment: CDR1 MNHEY and CDR2 SMNVEV (reference sequence). The germline V and J ends were trimmed by 4 bases and 2 bases, with 14 bases remaining between them. CDR3 protein: CASSSPLTGNYGYTF. CDR3 in DNA: TGTGCCAGCAGTTCACCTTTGACAGGCAACTATGGCTACACCTTC.

This sequence joins TRBV5-6 and TRBJ1-2, with D perhaps TRBD1 (5 bases). Germline-derived CDR1 and CDR2 are SGHDT and YYEEEE. This CDR3 contains 13 residues. V lost 1 base, J lost 6 bases, and 10 bases lay in between. For the CDR3, the DNA is TGTGCCAGCAGCTTGCAGGGCATCCATGGCTACACCTTC. Translating gives CASSLQGIHGYTF.

This sequence joins TRBV27 and TRBJ2-3; 8 nucleotides match TRBD2. The CDR3 totals 12 residues. Germline loops: CDR1 MNHEY, CDR2 SMNVEV (reference sequence). V lost 5 bases and J lost 6; bases outside the gene matches: 1. The CDR3 region has the DNA TGTGCCAGCAGTATAGCGGGGGATACGCAGTATTTT. It is translated as CASSIAGDTQYF.

This chain joins TRBV14 and TRBJ1-1; 7 bases are shared with TRBD1. Germline CDR1 reads SGHDN; CDR2 reads FVKESK. The V and J ends lost 3 bases and 6 bases, in that order; junction bases with no gene match: 1. The CDR3 has 12 residues. CDR3 DNA: TGTGCCAGCAGCCAGACAGGGCCTGAAGCTTTCTTT. Amino acids: CASSQTGPEAFF.